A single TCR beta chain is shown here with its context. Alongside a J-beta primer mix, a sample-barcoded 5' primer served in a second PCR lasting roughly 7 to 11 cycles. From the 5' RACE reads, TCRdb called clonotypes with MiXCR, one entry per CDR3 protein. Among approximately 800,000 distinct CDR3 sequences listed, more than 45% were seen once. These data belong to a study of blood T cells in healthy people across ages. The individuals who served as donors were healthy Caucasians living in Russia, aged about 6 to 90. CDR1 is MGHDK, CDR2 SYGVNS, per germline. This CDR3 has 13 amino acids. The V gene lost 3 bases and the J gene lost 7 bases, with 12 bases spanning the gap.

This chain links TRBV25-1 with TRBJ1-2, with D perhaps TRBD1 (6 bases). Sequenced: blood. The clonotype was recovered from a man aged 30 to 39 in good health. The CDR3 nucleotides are TGTGCCAGCAGTGACAGGGGTATCGGTGGCTACACCTTC. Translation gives CASSDRGIGGYTF.